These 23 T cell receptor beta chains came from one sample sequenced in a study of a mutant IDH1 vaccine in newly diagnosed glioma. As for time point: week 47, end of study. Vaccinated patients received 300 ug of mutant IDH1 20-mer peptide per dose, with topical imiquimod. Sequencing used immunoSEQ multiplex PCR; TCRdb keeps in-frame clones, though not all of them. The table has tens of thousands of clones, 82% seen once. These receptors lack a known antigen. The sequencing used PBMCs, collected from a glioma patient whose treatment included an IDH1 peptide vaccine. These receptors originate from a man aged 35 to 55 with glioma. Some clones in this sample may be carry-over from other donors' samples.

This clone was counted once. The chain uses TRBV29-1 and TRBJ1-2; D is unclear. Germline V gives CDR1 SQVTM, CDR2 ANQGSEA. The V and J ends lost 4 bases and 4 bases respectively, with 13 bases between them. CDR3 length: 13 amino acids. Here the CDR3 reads CSVGGGSSYGYTF. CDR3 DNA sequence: TGCAGCGTTGGAGGAGGGTCAAGCTATGGCTACACCTTC. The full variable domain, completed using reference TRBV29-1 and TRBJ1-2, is SAVISQKPSRDICQRGTSLTIQCQVDSQVTMMFWYRQQPGQSLTLIATANQGSEATYESGFVIDKFPISRPNLTFSTLTVSNMSPEDSSIYLCSVGGGSSYGYTFGSGTRLTVV.

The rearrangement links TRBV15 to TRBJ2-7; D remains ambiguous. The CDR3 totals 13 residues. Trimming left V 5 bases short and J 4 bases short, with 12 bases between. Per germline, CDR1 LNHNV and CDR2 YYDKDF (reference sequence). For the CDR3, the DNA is TGTGCCACCAGCTACACCGTAAATTACGAGCAGTACTTC. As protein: CATSYTVNYEQYF.

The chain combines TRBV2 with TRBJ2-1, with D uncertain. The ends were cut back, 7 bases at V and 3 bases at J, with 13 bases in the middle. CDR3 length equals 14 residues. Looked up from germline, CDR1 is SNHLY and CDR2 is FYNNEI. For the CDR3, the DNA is TGTGCCAGCACCTCCTTGATAGACTACAATGAGCAGTTCTTC. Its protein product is CASTSLIDYNEQFF.

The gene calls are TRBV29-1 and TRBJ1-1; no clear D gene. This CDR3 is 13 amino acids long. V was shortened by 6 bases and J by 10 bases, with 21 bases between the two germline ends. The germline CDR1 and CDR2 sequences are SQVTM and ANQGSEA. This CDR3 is CSVATGAVFGAFF. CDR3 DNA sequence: TGCAGCGTCGCAACCGGTGCAGTATTCGGAGCTTTCTTT. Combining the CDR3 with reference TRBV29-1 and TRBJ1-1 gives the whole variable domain SAVISQKPSRDICQRGTSLTIQCQVDSQVTMMFWYRQQPGQSLTLIATANQGSEATYESGFVIDKFPISRPNLTFSTLTVSNMSPEDSSIYLCSVATGAVFGAFFGQGTRLTVV.

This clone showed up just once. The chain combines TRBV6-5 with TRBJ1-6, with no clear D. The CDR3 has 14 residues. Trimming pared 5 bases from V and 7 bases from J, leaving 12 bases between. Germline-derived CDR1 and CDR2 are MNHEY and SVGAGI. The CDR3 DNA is TGTGCCAGCAGTCTCCTCTCGACCAATTCACCCCTCCACTTT. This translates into CASSLLSTNSPLHF.

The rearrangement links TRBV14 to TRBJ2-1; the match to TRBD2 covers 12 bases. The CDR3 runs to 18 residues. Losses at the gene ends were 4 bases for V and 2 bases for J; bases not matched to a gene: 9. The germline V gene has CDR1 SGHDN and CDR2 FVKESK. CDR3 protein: CASSPGASGGATYNEQFF. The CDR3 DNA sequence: TGTGCCAGCAGCCCGGGGGCTAGCGGGGGGGCGACCTACAATGAGCAGTTCTTC.

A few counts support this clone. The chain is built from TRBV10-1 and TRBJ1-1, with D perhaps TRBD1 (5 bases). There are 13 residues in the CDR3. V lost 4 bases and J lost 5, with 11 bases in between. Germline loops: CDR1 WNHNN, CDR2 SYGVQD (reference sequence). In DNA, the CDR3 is TGCGCCAGCAGTGCAACAGGCCGTACTGAAGCTTTCTTT. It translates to CASSATGRTEAFF.

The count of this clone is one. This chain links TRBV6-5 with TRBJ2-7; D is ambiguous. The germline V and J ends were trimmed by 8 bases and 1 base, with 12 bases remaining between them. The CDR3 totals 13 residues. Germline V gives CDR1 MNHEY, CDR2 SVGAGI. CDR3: CASSELRSYEQYF. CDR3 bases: TGTGCCAGCTCGGAACTGCGGTCCTACGAGCAGTACTTC.

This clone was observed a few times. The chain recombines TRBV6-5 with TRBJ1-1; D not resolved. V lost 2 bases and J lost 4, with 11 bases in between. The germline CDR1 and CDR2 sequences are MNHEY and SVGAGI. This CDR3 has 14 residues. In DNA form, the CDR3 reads TGTGCCAGCAGTTACGGGGAATGGAGCACTGAAGCTTTCTTT. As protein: CASSYGEWSTEAFF.

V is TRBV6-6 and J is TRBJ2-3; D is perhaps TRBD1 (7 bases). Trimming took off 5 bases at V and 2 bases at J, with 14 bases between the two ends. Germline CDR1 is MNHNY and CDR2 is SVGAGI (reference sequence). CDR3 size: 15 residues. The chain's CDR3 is CASSPAGQTTDTQYF. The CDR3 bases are TGTGCCAGCAGTCCCGCGGGACAGACCACAGATACGCAGTATTTT.

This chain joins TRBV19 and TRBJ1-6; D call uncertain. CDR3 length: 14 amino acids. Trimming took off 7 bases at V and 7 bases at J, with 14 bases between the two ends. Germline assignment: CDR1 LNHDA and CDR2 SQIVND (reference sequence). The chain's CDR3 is CASMKTGPNSPLHF. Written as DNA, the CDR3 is TGTGCCAGTATGAAGACTGGTCCGAATTCACCCCTCCACTTT.

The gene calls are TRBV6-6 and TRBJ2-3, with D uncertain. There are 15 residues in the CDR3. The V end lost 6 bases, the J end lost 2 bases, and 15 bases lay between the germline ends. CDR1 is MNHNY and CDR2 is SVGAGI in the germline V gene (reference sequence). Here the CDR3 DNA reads TGTGCCAGCAGCCGACTCGTCGGCATCACAGATACGCAGTATTTT. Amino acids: CASSRLVGITDTQYF.

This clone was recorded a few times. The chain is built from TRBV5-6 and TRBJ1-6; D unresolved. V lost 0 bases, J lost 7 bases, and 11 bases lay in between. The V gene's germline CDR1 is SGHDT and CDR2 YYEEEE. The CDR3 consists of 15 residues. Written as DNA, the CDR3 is TGTGCCAGCAGCTTGGGACGGAGGGAGAATTCACCCCTCCACTTT. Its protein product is CASSLGRRENSPLHF.

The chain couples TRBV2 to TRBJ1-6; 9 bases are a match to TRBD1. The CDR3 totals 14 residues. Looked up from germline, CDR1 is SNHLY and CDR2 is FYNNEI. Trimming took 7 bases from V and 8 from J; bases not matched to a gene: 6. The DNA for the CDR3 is TGTGCCAGCAAAAGGGGACAGGGTTATTCACCCCTCCACTTT. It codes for CASKRGQGYSPLHF.

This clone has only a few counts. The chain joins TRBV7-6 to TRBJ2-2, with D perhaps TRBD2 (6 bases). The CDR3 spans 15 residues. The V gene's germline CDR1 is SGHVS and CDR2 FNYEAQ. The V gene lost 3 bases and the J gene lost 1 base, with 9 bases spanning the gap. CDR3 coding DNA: TGTGCCAGCAGCTTGAACGGGGGGAACACCGGGGAGCTGTTTTTT. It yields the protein CASSLNGGNTGELFF.

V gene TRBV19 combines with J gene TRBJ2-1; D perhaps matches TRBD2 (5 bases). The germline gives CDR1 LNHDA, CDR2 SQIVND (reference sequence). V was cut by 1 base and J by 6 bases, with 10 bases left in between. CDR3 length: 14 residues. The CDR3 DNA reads TGTGCCAGTAGTATAGGCGGGTTTGGCAATGAGCAGTTCTTC. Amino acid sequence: CASSIGGFGNEQFF.

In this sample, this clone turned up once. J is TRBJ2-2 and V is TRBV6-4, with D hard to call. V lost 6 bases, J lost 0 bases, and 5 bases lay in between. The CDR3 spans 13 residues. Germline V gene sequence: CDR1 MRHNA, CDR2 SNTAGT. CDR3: CASSPANTGELFF. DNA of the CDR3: TGTGCCAGCAGCCCAGCGAACACCGGGGAGCTGTTTTTT.

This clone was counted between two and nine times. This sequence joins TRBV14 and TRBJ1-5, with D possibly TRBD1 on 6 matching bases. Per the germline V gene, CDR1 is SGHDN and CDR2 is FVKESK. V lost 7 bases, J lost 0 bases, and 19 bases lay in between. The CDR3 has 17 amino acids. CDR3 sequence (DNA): TGTGCCAGCAAGTGGCGGGACATGCTGAATAGCAATCAGCCCCAGCATTTT. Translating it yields CASKWRDMLNSNQPQHF.

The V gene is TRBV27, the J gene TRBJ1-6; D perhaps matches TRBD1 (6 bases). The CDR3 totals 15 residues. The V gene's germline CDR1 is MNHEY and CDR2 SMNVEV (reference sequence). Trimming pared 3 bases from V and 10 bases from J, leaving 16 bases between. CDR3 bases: TGTGCCAGCAGTTTTGGGACAATCTTTGGGTCACCCCTCCACTTT. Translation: CASSFGTIFGSPLHF.

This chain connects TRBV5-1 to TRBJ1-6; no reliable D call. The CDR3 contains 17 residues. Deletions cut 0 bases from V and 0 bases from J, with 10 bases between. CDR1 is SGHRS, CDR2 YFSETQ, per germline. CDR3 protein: CASSLEQSSSYNSPLHF. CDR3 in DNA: TGCGCCAGCAGCTTGGAACAGTCGAGCTCCTATAATTCACCCCTCCACTTT.

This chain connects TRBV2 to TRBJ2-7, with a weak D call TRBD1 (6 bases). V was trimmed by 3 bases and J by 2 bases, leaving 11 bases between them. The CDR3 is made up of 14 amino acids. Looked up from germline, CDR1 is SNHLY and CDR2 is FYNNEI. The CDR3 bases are TGTGCCAGCAGTGAGACAGGAGACCCCTACGAGCAGTACTTC. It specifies CASSETGDPYEQYF.

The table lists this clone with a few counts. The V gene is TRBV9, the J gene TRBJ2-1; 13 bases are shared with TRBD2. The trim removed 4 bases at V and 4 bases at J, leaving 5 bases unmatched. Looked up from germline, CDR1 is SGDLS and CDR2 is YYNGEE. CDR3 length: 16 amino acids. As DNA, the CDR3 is TGTGCCAGCAGCACAGGACTAGCGGGGGTGTACAATGAGCAGTTCTTC. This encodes CASSTGLAGVYNEQFF.

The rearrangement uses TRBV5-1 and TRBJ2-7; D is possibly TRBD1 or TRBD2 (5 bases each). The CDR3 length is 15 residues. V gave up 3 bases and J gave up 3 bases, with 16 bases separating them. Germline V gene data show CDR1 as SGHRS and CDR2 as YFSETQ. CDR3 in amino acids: CASSSRRTGHYEQYF. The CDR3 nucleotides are TGCGCCAGCAGCTCCCGGCGTACGGGGCACTACGAGCAGTACTTC.